This T cell receptor (beta chain) comes out of a study of shared clonotypes between healthy human individuals. This CDR3 region has 16 residues. Trimming took 1 base from V and 0 from J, leaving 10 bases between them. CDR1 SGHVS and CDR2 FNYEAQ come from the germline V gene. Overall study findings and caveats: The generation probabilities recorded for non-shared clonotypes fell below those of clonotypes shared by all four donors.

As for this clone: Antigen specificity is unknown.

Measured with immunoSEQ multiplex PCR; TCRdb has only the in-frame clones, and not every one. The table lists roughly 2.1 million clones, about 93% of them singletons. Naive CD8 isolation took CD45RO-negative cells positively selected for CCR7 and excluded terminally differentiated effector memory CD45RA+ cells. Sequencing was performed on naive CD8+ T cells from PBMCs. This rearrangement joins TRBV7-6 to TRBJ1-5; unclear D gene. This TCR was sampled from a man in his late teens or twenties in good health. Some clones in this sample may be carry-over from other donors' samples. This CDR3 is CASSLGPAYSNQPQHF. CDR3 coding DNA: TGTGCCAGCAGCTTAGGCCCAGCATATAGCAATCAGCCCCAGCATTTT. Full variable domain (rest looked up from reference TRBV7-6 and TRBJ1-5): GAGVSQSPRYKVTKRGQDVALRCDPISGHVSLYWYRQALGQGPEFLTYFNYEAQQDKSGLPNDRFSAERPEGSISTLTIQRTEQRDSAMYRCASSLGPAYSNQPQHFGDGTRLSIL.